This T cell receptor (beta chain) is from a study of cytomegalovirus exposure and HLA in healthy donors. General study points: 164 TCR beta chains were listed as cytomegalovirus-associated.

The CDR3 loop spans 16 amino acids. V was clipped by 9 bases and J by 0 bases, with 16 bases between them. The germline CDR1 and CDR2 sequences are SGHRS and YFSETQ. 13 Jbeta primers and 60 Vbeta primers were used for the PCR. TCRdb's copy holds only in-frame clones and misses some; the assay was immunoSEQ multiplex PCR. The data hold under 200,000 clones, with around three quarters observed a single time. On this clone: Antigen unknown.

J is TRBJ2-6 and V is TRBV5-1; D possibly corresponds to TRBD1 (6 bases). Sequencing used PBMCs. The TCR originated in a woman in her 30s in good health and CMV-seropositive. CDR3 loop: CATQDRQSSGANVLTF. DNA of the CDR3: TGCGCCACCCAGGACAGACAAAGCTCTGGGGCCAACGTCCTGACTTTC.